Below, 8 T cell receptor beta chains from the same sample are listed, as sequenced in a study of technical replicates of blood from a handful of donors. TCRdb's copy holds only in-frame clones and misses some; the assay was immunoSEQ multiplex PCR. The data show fewer than 70,000 clones, around 94% seen once. Sequences were obtained from T cells isolated from PBMCs. The receptors shown here come from a human donor in good health.

The rearrangement uses TRBV11-2 and TRBJ2-7, with 8 bases that match TRBD2. J was trimmed by 3 bases and V by 1 base; bases with no gene match: 11. This CDR3 is 17 amino acids long. The germline gives CDR1 SGHAT, CDR2 FQNNGV. In DNA, the CDR3 is TGTGCCAGCAGCTTAGTAATCGGGCTAGCGGGTAACTACGAGCAGTACTTC. Amino acid sequence: CASSLVIGLAGNYEQYF.

Here the CDR3 DNA reads TGTGCCAGTAGTATAGACATTGGGACCGGAGGGGAGCAGTACTTC. Translated, it gives CASSIDIGTGGEQYF. The chain carries TRBV19 and TRBJ2-7; a possible D gene is TRBD2 (6 bases). The CDR3 consists of 15 residues. V was cut by 0 bases and J by 7 bases, with 16 bases left in between. The germline CDR1 and CDR2 sequences are LNHDA and SQIVND (reference sequence).

The chain has TRBV7-6 and TRBJ2-7, with D possibly TRBD2 on 6 matching bases. The length of the CDR3 is 14 residues. The V end was cut by 0 bases, the J end by 3 bases, with 9 bases between. CDR1 and CDR2 from the germline V gene are SGHVS and FNYEAQ. CDR3 amino acids: CASSLAQEGYEQYF. DNA for the CDR3: TGTGCCAGCAGCTTAGCCCAGGAGGGCTACGAGCAGTACTTC.

The chain carries TRBV29-1 and TRBJ2-7, with a tentative D call TRBD1 (7 bases). The V and J ends lost 7 bases and 2 bases respectively, with 18 bases between them. Germline V CDR1 and CDR2: SQVTM, ANQGSEA. CDR3 length: 14 amino acids. The CDR3 spells CSAGSRGTAYEQYF. DNA for the CDR3: TGCAGCGCCGGATCCCGGGGGACAGCCTACGAGCAGTACTTC.

V is TRBV28 and J is TRBJ2-1; 7 bases match TRBD2. CDR1 is MDHEN, CDR2 SYDVKM, per germline. The V and J ends lost 7 bases and 1 base, in that order; junction bases with no gene match: 13. This CDR3 region has 17 residues. The DNA of the CDR3 is TGTGCCAGCACCTCAGCGGGAATGTTAACATCCTACAATGAGCAGTTCTTC. It yields the protein CASTSAGMLTSYNEQFF. Full variable domain (remainder filled in from reference TRBV28 and TRBJ2-1): DVKVTQSSRYLVKRTGEKVFLECVQDMDHENMFWYRQDPGLGLRLIYFSYDVKMKEKGDIPEGYSVSREKKERFSLILESASTNQTSMYLCASTSAGMLTSYNEQFFGPGTRLTVL.

The CDR3 here is CASSFRDTYNEQFF. In DNA form, the CDR3 reads TGCGCCAGCAGCTTCCGGGACACCTACAATGAGCAGTTCTTC. The chain employs TRBV5-1 and TRBJ2-1, with D perhaps matching TRBD1 (6 bases). CDR3 length: 14 residues. CDR1 and CDR2 from the germline V gene are SGHRS and YFSETQ. V was trimmed by 2 bases and J by 2 bases, leaving 8 bases between them.

The chain carries TRBV28 and TRBJ2-7; 11 positions agree with TRBD2. J lost 3 bases, V lost 6 bases, and 19 bases had no gene match. The CDR3 consists of 19 residues. Germline V gives CDR1 MDHEN, CDR2 SYDVKM. The CDR3 sequence is CASSLPVIARLAGSYEQYF. CDR3 coding DNA: TGTGCCAGCAGCCTCCCCGTAATCGCCCGACTAGCGGGGAGCTACGAGCAGTACTTC.

This chain uses TRBV5-6 with TRBJ2-1; no reliable D call. CDR1 is SGHDT and CDR2 is YYEEEE in the germline V gene. The CDR3 totals 12 residues. V dropped 4 bases and J dropped 12 bases, with 14 bases sitting between them. DNA for the CDR3: TGTGCCAGCAGCCTTTTGCAGGTTGGGCAGTTCTTC. Its protein is CASSLLQVGQFF. The variable domain in full, completed from reference TRBV5-6 and TRBJ2-1, reads DAGVTQSPTHLIKTRGQQVTLRCSPKSGHDTVSWYQQALGQGPQFIFQYYEEEERQRGNFPDRFSGHQFPNYSSELNVNALLLGDSALYLCASSLLQVGQFFGPGTRLTVL.